This T cell receptor beta chain came from a study of blood T cell repertoires in COVID-19. In the source study's methods: Amplification with reference gene primers provided the estimates of nucleated cell counts. This table comes from immunoSEQ multiplex PCR, and its TCRdb copy is limited to in-frame clones, with some not included. The DNA was the basis for D and trimming; V, J and clone size are from that table. The sample lists about 100,000 clones; roughly 88% were seen once. This TCR derives from a human donor in a cohort sampled during active COVID-19. Sequenced material: peripheral blood.

The CDR3 loop reads CASSRDSYSNQPQHF. The CDR3 DNA is TGTGCCAGCAGCCGGGACAGTTATAGCAATCAGCCCCAGCATTTT. This chain uses TRBV11-2 with TRBJ1-5; 7 bases line up with TRBD1. J was trimmed by 0 bases and V by 5 bases; bases with no gene match: 4. The CDR3 length is 15 residues. Germline loops: CDR1 SGHAT, CDR2 FQNNGV.